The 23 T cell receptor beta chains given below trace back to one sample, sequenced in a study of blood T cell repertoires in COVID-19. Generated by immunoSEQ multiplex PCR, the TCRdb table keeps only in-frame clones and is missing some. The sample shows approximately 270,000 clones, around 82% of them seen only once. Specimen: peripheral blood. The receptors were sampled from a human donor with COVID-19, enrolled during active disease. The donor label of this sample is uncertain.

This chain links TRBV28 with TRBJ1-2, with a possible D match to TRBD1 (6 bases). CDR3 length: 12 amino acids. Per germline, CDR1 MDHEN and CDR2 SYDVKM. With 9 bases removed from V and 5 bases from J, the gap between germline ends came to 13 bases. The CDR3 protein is CASNGQFYGYTF. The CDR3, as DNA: TGTGCCAGTAACGGACAGTTTTATGGCTACACCTTC.

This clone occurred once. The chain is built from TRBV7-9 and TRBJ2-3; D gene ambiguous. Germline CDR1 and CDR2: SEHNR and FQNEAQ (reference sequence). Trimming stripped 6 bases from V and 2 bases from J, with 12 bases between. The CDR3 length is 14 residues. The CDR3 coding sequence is TGTGCCAGCAGACCAATTGAAGCCACAGATACGCAGTATTTT. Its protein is CASRPIEATDTQYF.

CDR3 region: CASSPSGSLAGAGQFF. CDR3 nucleotides: TGTGCCAGCAGCCCTAGCGGGAGTCTTGCCGGCGCTGGGCAGTTCTTC. This chain joins TRBV3-1 (or the pseudogene TRBV3-2) and TRBJ2-1, with TRBD2 identical over 10 bases. This CDR3 has 16 residues. Per the germline V gene, CDR1 is LGHDT and CDR2 is YNNKEL (reference sequence). The trim removed 4 bases at V and 12 bases at J, leaving 15 bases unmatched.

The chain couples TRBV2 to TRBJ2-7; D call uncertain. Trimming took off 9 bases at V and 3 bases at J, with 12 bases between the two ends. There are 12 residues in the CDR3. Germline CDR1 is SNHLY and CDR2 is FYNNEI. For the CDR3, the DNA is TGTGCCAGATTAGCCGACGGCTACGAGCAGTACTTC. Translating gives CARLADGYEQYF. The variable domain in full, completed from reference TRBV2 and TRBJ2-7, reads EPEVTQTPSHQVTQMGQEVILRCVPISNHLYFYWYRQILGQKVEFLVSFYNNEISEKSEIFDDQFSVERPDGSNFTLKIRSTKLEDSAMYFCARLADGYEQYFGPGTRLTVT.

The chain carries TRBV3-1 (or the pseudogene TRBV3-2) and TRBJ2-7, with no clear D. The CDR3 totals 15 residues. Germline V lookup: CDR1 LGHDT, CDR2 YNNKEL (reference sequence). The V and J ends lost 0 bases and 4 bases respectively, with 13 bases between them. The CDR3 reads CASSQDGARRYEQYF. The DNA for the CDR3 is TGTGCCAGCAGCCAAGATGGCGCTCGCAGGTACGAGCAGTACTTC.

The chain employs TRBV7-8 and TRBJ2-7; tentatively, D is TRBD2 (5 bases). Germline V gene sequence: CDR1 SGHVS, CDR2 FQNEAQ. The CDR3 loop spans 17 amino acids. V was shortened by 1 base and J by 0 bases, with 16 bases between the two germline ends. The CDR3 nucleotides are TGTGCCAGCAGCTTAGTCTCCAGGACTGCCAGCTCCTACGAGCAGTACTTC. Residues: CASSLVSRTASSYEQYF.

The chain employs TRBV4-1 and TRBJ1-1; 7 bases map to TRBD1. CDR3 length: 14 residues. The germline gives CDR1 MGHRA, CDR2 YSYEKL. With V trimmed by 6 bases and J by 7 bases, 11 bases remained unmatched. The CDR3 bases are TGCGCCAGCAGTGGTACAGGGGAGGAGGATGAAGCTTTCTTT. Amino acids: CASSGTGEEDEAFF.

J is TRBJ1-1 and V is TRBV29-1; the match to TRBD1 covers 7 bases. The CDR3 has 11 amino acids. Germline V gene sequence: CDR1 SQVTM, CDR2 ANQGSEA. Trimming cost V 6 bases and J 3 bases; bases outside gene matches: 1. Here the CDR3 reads CSVGTDTEAFF. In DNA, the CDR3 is TGCAGCGTAGGGACAGACACTGAAGCTTTCTTT.

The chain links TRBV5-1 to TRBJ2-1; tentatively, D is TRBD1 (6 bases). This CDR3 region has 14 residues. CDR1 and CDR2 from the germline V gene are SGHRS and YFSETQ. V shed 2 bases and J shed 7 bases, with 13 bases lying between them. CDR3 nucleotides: TGCGCCAGCAGCTTTTCACAGGGTTTGAATGAGCAGTTCTTC. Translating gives CASSFSQGLNEQFF.

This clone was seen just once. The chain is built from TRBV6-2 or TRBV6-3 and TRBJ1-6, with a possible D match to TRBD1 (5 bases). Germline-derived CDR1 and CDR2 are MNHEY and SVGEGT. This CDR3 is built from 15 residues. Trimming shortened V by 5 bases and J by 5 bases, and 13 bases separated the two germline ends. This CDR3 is CASSGLWGDNSPLHF. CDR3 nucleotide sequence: TGTGCCAGCAGTGGACTCTGGGGGGATAATTCACCCCTCCACTTT.

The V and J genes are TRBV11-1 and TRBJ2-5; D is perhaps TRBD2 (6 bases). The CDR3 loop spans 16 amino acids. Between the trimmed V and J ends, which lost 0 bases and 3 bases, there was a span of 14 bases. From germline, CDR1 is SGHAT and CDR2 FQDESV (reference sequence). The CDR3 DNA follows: TGTGCCAGCAGCTTAGCGGGCGGGGCAAACGAAGAGACCCAGTACTTC. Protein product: CASSLAGGANEETQYF.

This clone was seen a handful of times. The CDR3: CASSQDRRAGNTIYF. Here the CDR3 DNA reads TGCGCCAGCAGCCAAGATCGGAGGGCTGGAAACACCATATATTTT. The V and J genes are TRBV4-1 and TRBJ1-3, with D hard to call. The CDR3 is 15 amino acids. Trimming removed 0 bases from V and 2 bases from J, with 8 bases in between. The germline V gene encodes CDR1 MGHRA and CDR2 YSYEKL.

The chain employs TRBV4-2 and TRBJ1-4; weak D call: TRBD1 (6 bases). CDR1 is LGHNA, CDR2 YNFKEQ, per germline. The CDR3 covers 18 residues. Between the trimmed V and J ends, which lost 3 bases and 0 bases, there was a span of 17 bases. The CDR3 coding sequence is TGTGCCAGCAGCCACTTTTTTACAGGGCCTGCAACTAATGAAAAACTGTTTTTT. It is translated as CASSHFFTGPATNEKLFF.

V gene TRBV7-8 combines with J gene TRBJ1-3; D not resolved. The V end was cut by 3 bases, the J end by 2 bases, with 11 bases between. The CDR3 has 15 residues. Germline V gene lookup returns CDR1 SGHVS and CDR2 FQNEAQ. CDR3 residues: CASSFGAGTGNTIYF. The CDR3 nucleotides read TGTGCCAGCAGCTTCGGCGCGGGTACTGGAAACACCATATATTTT.

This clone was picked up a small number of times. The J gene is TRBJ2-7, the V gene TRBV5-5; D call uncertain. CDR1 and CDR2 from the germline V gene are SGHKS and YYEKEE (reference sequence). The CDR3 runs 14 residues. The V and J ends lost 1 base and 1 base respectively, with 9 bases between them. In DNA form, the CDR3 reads TGTGCCAGCAGCTTGTCTTTCCCTTCCTACGAGCAGTACTTC. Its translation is CASSLSFPSYEQYF.

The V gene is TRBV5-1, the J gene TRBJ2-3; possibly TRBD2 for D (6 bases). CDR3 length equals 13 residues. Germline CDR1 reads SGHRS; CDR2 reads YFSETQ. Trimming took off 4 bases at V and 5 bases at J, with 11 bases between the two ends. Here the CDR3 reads CASSPRERDTQYF. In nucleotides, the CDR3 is TGCGCCAGCAGCCCACGGGAGAGAGATACGCAGTATTTT.

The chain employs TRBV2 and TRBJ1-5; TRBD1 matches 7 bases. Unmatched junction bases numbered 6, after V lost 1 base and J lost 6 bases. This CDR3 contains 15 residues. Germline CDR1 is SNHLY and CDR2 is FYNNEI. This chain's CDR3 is CASSEGQGVGQPQHF. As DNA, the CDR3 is TGTGCCAGCAGTGAAGGGCAGGGGGTGGGTCAGCCCCAGCATTTT. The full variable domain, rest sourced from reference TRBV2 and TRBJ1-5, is EPEVTQTPSHQVTQMGQEVILRCVPISNHLYFYWYRQILGQKVEFLVSFYNNEISEKSEIFDDQFSVERPDGSNFTLKIRSTKLEDSAMYFCASSEGQGVGQPQHFGDGTRLSIL.

For the CDR3, the DNA is TGTGCCAGCAGCCAAGGACCAGGGGTGGATGGCTACACCTTC. This gives the protein CASSQGPGVDGYTF. The J gene is TRBJ1-2, the V gene TRBV3-1 (or the pseudogene TRBV3-2), with D possibly being TRBD1 (6 bases). Deletions cut 1 base from V and 6 bases from J, with 12 bases between. This CDR3 is 14 amino acids long. Germline V gives CDR1 LGHDT, CDR2 YNNKEL (reference sequence).

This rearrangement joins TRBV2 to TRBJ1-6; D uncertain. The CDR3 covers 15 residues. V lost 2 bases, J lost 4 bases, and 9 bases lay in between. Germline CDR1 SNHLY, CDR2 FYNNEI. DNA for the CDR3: TGTGCCAGCAGTGAAAATGCGGGGTATAATTCACCCCTCCACTTT. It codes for CASSENAGYNSPLHF.

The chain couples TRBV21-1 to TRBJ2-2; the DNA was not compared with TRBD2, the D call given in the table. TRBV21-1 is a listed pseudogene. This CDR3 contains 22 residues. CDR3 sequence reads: CASSKPYRGGLAEISNTGELFF. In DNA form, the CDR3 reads TGTGCCAGCAGCAAACCTTATCGTGGGGGACTAGCGGAAATATCGAACACCGGGGAGCTGTTTTTT.

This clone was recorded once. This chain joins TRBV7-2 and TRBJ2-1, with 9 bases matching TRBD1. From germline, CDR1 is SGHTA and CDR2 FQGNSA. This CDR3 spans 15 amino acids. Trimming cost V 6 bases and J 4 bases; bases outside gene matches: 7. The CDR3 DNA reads TGTGCCAGCAGAGCTCCGGGACAGGGTTACAATGAGCAGTTCTTC. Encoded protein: CASRAPGQGYNEQFF.

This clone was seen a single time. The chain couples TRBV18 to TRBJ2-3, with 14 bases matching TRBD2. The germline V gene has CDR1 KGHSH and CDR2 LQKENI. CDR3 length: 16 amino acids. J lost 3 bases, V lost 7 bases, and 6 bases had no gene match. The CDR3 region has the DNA TGTGCCAGCTTCTTAGGGACTAGCGGGAGTACAGATACGCAGTATTTT. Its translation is CASFLGTSGSTDTQYF. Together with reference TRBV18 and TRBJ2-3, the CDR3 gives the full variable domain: NAGVMQNPRHLVRRRGQEARLRCSPMKGHSHVYWYRQLPEEGLKFMVYLQKENIIDESGMPKERFSAEFPKEGPSILRIQQVVRGDSAAYFCASFLGTSGSTDTQYFGPGTRLTVL.

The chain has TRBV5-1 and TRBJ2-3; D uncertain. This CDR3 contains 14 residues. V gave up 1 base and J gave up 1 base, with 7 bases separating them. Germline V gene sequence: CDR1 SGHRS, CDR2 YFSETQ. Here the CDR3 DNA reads TGCGCCAGCAGCTTGCTTCGGGGCACAGATACGCAGTATTTT. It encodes CASSLLRGTDTQYF.